This T cell receptor beta chain was identified in a study of blood T cell repertoires in COVID-19. Study background: COVID-19 samples collected from the United States, Italy and Spain covered acute and convalescent phases. The analysed material was cDNA or gDNA that came from T cells, B-cell-depleted T cells, or PBMCs.

The CDR3 spans 12 residues. Trimming took 2 bases from V and 7 from J, leaving 8 bases between them. CDR1 and CDR2 from the germline V gene are MNHNS and SASEGT. Per the study methods: It was from reference gene primer amplification that nucleated cell counts were estimated. Assay used: immunoSEQ multiplex PCR; TCRdb lists only in-frame clones, some missing. From that table come the V and J calls and clone size; the DNA was used to work out D and trimming. The repertoire holds roughly 200,000 clones, around nine tenths seen once, with around 17% in the top ten. The Seattle patients joined while their infection was active and were tracked longitudinally afterward.

Sequenced: peripheral blood. This sequence was found in a man aged 50 to 59 with COVID-19, enrolled during active disease. The chain has TRBV6-1 and TRBJ1-1; D may be TRBD1 (6 bases). CDR3 protein: CASSEQGSEAFF. The CDR3 region has the DNA TGTGCCAGCAGTGAACAGGGGAGTGAAGCTTTCTTT.